This TCR beta chain was documented in a study of cytomegalovirus exposure and HLA in healthy donors. Donors had nominal health at sampling but likely had unrecorded immune exposures. Researchers ran the PCR with 60 Vbeta and 13 Jbeta primers. Sequencing used immunoSEQ multiplex PCR; TCRdb keeps in-frame clones, though not all of them. The data contain some 130,000 clones, 60% to 80% of them singletons. CDR1 is SGHAT, CDR2 FQNNGV, per germline. The CDR3 runs 18 residues. V was pared by 5 bases and J by 6 bases, with 26 bases between. The receptor comes from a woman aged 55-75 years in good health and CMV-seropositive. The specimen was PBMCs. The V call is TRBV11-2, the J call TRBJ2-1; D is perhaps TRBD2 (7 bases). The CDR3 region has the DNA TGTGCCAGCAGCCCCGACTTTGGAGGGGGGGGAGTGAGCAATGAGCAGTTCTTC. This encodes CASSPDFGGGGVSNEQFF.